What follows are 27 T cell receptor beta chains derived from one specimen sequenced in a study of technical replicates of blood from a few donors. Profiled with immunoSEQ multiplex PCR; TCRdb holds only in-frame clones, not every one. The data show about 80,000 clones, with approximately 93% seen just once and 0.41% held by the top ten. The sequenced material came from T cells isolated from PBMCs. All receptors derive from a human donor in good health.

This clone was detected once. The V call is TRBV7-2, the J call TRBJ1-5; 7 bases agree with TRBD1. V shed 5 bases, J shed 4 bases, and the junction held 8 bases outside the gene matches. The CDR3 has 15 residues. The germline gives CDR1 SGHTA, CDR2 FQGNSA. The CDR3 coding sequence is TGTGCCAGCAGCGAGATACAGGGGCTAAATCAGCCCCAGCATTTT. Its translation is CASSEIQGLNQPQHF.

This clone occurred once. The V and J genes are TRBV7-2 and TRBJ2-3; 10 positions agree with TRBD2. CDR1 is SGHTA and CDR2 is FQGNSA in the germline V gene. The CDR3 runs 15 residues. Trimming took 2 bases from V and 4 from J; bases not matched to a gene: 3. Here the CDR3 DNA reads TGTGCCAGCAGCTTAACTAGCGGGAACTCAGATACGCAGTATTTT. It specifies CASSLTSGNSDTQYF.

V gene TRBV7-9 combines with J gene TRBJ1-2; maybe TRBD1 (5 bases). Per germline, CDR1 SEHNR and CDR2 FQNEAQ (reference sequence). The CDR3 runs 13 residues. The germline V and J ends were trimmed by 5 bases and 7 bases, with 14 bases remaining between them. The CDR3 nucleotides read TGTGCCAGCAGCAACGATCCAGGGTCTGGCTACACCTTC. Translating gives CASSNDPGSGYTF.

The rearrangement uses TRBV5-1 and TRBJ2-7, with 9 bases fitting TRBD1. CDR1 is SGHRS, CDR2 YFSETQ, per germline. The CDR3 sequence is 14 residues long. With 4 bases clipped from V and 7 bases from J, the junction kept 9 bases outside the gene matches. CDR3 bases: TGCGCCAGCAGCAATGGACAGGGGCTAGAAGAGCAGTACTTC. Translated, it gives CASSNGQGLEEQYF.

The chain carries TRBV2 and TRBJ1-1, with D perhaps matching TRBD1 (5 bases). The CDR3 totals 13 residues. Germline V lookup: CDR1 SNHLY, CDR2 FYNNEI. V was cut by 10 bases and J by 5 bases, with 17 bases left in between. The CDR3 is CATRGGRSTEAFF. For the CDR3, the DNA is TGTGCCACCCGGGGCGGGAGATCGACTGAAGCTTTCTTT. The variable domain in full, completed from reference TRBV2 and TRBJ1-1, reads EPEVTQTPSHQVTQMGQEVILRCVPISNHLYFYWYRQILGQKVEFLVSFYNNEISEKSEIFDDQFSVERPDGSNFTLKIRSTKLEDSAMYFCATRGGRSTEAFFGQGTRLTVV.

The CDR3 DNA is TGCGCCAGCAGCTTGGCAACTGGGGCCAACGTCCTGACTTTC. It encodes CASSLATGANVLTF. The chain links TRBV5-1 to TRBJ2-6, with D unclear. The CDR3 runs to 14 residues. Germline CDR1 and CDR2: SGHRS and YFSETQ. Trimming pared 0 bases from V and 2 bases from J, leaving 3 bases between. Together with reference TRBV5-1 and TRBJ2-6, the CDR3 gives the full variable domain: KAGVTQTPRYLIKTRGQQVTLSCSPISGHRSVSWYQQTPGQGLQFLFEYFSETQRNKGNFPGRFSGRQFSNSRSEMNVSTLELGDSALYLCASSLATGANVLTFGAGSRLTVL.

The chain uses TRBV5-3 and TRBJ1-2, with unresolved D. TRBV5-3 has ORF status, its function being uncertain. V was cut by 2 bases and J by 3 bases, with 23 bases left in between. The CDR3 extends over 18 amino acids. The CDR3 DNA reads TGTGCCAGAAGCTTATTCAATGGTGTAGGGAGGAGGTACTATGGCTACACCTTC. It is translated as CARSLFNGVGRRYYGYTF.

The V gene is TRBV6-5, the J gene TRBJ1-4; TRBD1 aligns across 7 bases. After removal of 6 bases from V and 7 bases from J, the junction contained 11 bases not matched to a gene. Looked up from germline, CDR1 is MNHEY and CDR2 is SVGAGI. This CDR3 is 15 amino acids long. The CDR3 loop reads CASSINRGPREKLFF. The CDR3 DNA reads as TGTGCCAGCAGCATCAACAGGGGCCCCCGTGAAAAACTGTTTTTT.

V gene TRBV6-1 combines with J gene TRBJ1-1, with D unclear. V lost 6 bases, J lost 0 bases, and 8 bases lay in between. Germline V lookup: CDR1 MNHNS, CDR2 SASEGT. The CDR3 totals 13 residues. CDR3 nucleotides: TGTGCCAGCAGATTACTTTTGAACACTGAAGCTTTCTTT. It yields the protein CASRLLLNTEAFF.

In regard to this clone: At one boundary the junction diverges from the germline segment, which might be a read error. The chain uses TRBV6-1 and TRBJ2-7; 7 bases are shared with TRBD1. This CDR3 region has 12 residues. The V gene's germline CDR1 is MNHNS and CDR2 SASEGT. In DNA form, the CDR3 reads TGTGCCAGCAGTGAATTATTGGGACAGAGGGACTTC. Encoded protein: CASSELLGQRDF.

The rearrangement links TRBV28 to TRBJ1-1; the match to TRBD1 covers 8 bases. Looked up from germline, CDR1 is MDHEN and CDR2 is SYDVKM. The V and J ends lost 5 bases and 0 bases, in that order; junction bases with no gene match: 2. The CDR3 extends over 14 amino acids. CDR3 DNA: TGTGCCAGCAGTCGGACAGGGTTGAACACTGAAGCTTTCTTT. Protein product: CASSRTGLNTEAFF.

The rearrangement uses TRBV10-3 and TRBJ1-4; perhaps TRBD1 as D (6 bases). The germline V gene has CDR1 ENHRY and CDR2 SYGVKD. There are 14 residues in the CDR3. The germline V and J ends were trimmed by 2 bases and 5 bases, with 9 bases remaining between them. In DNA, the CDR3 is TGTGCCATCAGTGAGGCAGGGGTAAATGAAAAACTGTTTTTT. It specifies CAISEAGVNEKLFF.

This clone was counted between two and nine times. The chain joins TRBV23-1 to TRBJ1-1; D is unclear. TRBV23-1 qualifies as an ORF whose function is uncertain. Trimming took off 4 bases at V and 11 bases at J, with 5 bases between the two ends. The CDR3 sequence is 9 residues long. CDR3: CASSREAFF. CDR3 DNA sequence: TGCGCCAGCAGTCGGGAGGCTTTCTTT.

This clone has only one observation. This sequence joins TRBV11-2 and TRBJ2-7; tentatively, D is TRBD2 (6 bases). The length of the CDR3 is 13 residues. Trimming cost V 3 bases and J 2 bases, with 8 bases left between them. Germline-derived CDR1 and CDR2 are SGHAT and FQNNGV. This CDR3 is CASSFGSAYEQYF. In DNA, the CDR3 is TGTGCCAGCAGCTTCGGGAGTGCCTACGAGCAGTACTTC.

The chain has TRBV6-1 and TRBJ2-1; D is possibly TRBD2 (5 bases). This CDR3 has 14 residues. The germline V gene has CDR1 MNHNS and CDR2 SASEGT. V gave up 1 base and J gave up 4 bases, with 8 bases separating them. For the CDR3, the DNA is TGTGCCAGCAGTGAAGGTAGCGAGTACAATGAGCAGTTCTTC. Protein: CASSEGSEYNEQFF.

V is TRBV19 and J is TRBJ1-2; D is unclear. The CDR3 length is 16 residues. Germline V lookup: CDR1 LNHDA, CDR2 SQIVND (reference sequence). Trimming removed 6 bases from V and 3 bases from J, with 20 bases in between. CDR3 loop: CASSSGRERSDYGYTF. The DNA of the CDR3 is TGTGCCAGTAGCTCGGGTAGGGAGCGCAGTGACTATGGCTACACCTTC.

The chain has TRBV11-2 and TRBJ1-1; 8 bases match TRBD1. The CDR3 has 16 amino acids. The germline CDR1 and CDR2 sequences are SGHAT and FQNNGV. V lost 1 base to trimming and J lost 1 base; unmatched junction nucleotides: 5. CDR3 nucleotide sequence: TGTGCCAGCAGCTTAGGGGACAGGACTACGAACACTGAAGCTTTCTTT. Its translation: CASSLGDRTTNTEAFF.

This sequence joins TRBV28 and TRBJ1-1; 7 nucleotides match TRBD1. This CDR3 is built from 14 residues. The germline V gene has CDR1 MDHEN and CDR2 SYDVKM. V lost 5 bases and J lost 4; bases outside the gene matches: 7. CDR3 sequence reads: CASSPDREVTEAFF. CDR3 DNA: TGTGCCAGCAGTCCAGACAGGGAGGTCACTGAAGCTTTCTTT.

The V call is TRBV4-3, the J call TRBJ2-1; 9 bases map to TRBD1. The V segment lost 3 bases and the J segment 7 bases; nucleotides outside the gene matches: 7. The CDR3 loop spans 15 amino acids. Germline lookup yields CDR1 LGHNA and CDR2 YSLEER. Written as DNA, the CDR3 is TGCGCCAGCAGCCAGTGGGACAGGGATTCGAATGAGCAGTTCTTC. Translation: CASSQWDRDSNEQFF.

The chain links TRBV28 to TRBJ1-5, with D maybe TRBD1 (5 bases). Germline V gene data show CDR1 as MDHEN and CDR2 as SYDVKM. Trimming left V 3 bases short and J 8 bases short, with 14 bases between. CDR3 length: 14 amino acids. The CDR3 nucleotides are TGTGCCAGCAGTTTGGGGCCGCCTGGGGAGCCCCAGCATTTT. Its protein is CASSLGPPGEPQHF.

V gene TRBV18 combines with J gene TRBJ1-5; TRBD1 agrees at 7 bases. CDR1 is KGHSH, CDR2 LQKENI, per germline. The V and J ends lost 3 bases and 4 bases, in that order; junction bases with no gene match: 6. CDR3 length: 15 amino acids. The CDR3 loop is CASSPSHRGNQPQHF. The CDR3, as DNA: TGTGCCAGCTCACCCTCACACAGGGGTAATCAGCCCCAGCATTTT.

The genes are TRBV7-9 and TRBJ1-1; weak D call: TRBD1 (6 bases). From germline, CDR1 is SEHNR and CDR2 FQNEAQ (reference sequence). V was pared by 0 bases and J by 3 bases, with 8 bases between. The CDR3 is made up of 14 amino acids. The CDR3 spells CASSLAGQYTEAFF. The CDR3 nucleotides read TGTGCCAGCAGCTTAGCAGGACAGTACACTGAAGCTTTCTTT.

The J gene is TRBJ2-5, the V gene TRBV7-7; the match to TRBD2 covers 8 bases. CDR3 length equals 15 residues. Trimming took 5 bases from V and 2 from J; bases not matched to a gene: 7. In germline, CDR1 is SSHAT, CDR2 FNYEAQ (reference sequence). CDR3 sequence: CASSANSGVQETQYF. For the CDR3, the DNA is TGTGCCAGCAGCGCCAATAGCGGGGTACAAGAGACCCAGTACTTC.

The chain uses TRBV14 and TRBJ1-3; D is uncertain. The germline V and J ends were trimmed by 4 bases and 2 bases, with 9 bases remaining between them. The CDR3 is 14 residues long. CDR1 is SGHDN, CDR2 FVKESK, per germline. CDR3 in DNA: TGTGCCAGCAGCCGAGGGTCCCCTGGAAACACCATATATTTT. Residues: CASSRGSPGNTIYF. Full variable domain (remainder filled in from reference TRBV14 and TRBJ1-3): EAGVTQFPSHSVIEKGQTVTLRCDPISGHDNLYWYRRVMGKEIKFLLHFVKESKQDESGMPNNRFLAERTGGTYSTLKVQPAELEDSGVYFCASSRGSPGNTIYFGEGSWLTVV.

This chain connects TRBV9 to TRBJ1-2, with D perhaps TRBD1 (6 bases). This CDR3 contains 14 residues. The V gene's germline CDR1 is SGDLS and CDR2 YYNGEE. Trimming pared 1 base from V and 4 bases from J, leaving 11 bases between. The CDR3 reads CASSVMDSTYGYTF. The CDR3 nucleotides are TGTGCCAGCAGCGTAATGGACAGTACCTATGGCTACACCTTC.

This rearrangement joins TRBV5-1 to TRBJ2-5; TRBD2 agrees at 7 bases. Per the germline V gene, CDR1 is SGHRS and CDR2 is YFSETQ. CDR3 length equals 16 residues. Trimming took 1 base from V and 0 from J; bases not matched to a gene: 6. This chain's CDR3 is CASSLRRETYQETQYF. DNA of the CDR3: TGCGCCAGCAGCTTGAGGCGGGAGACATACCAAGAGACCCAGTACTTC. Together with reference TRBV5-1 and TRBJ2-5, the CDR3 gives the full variable domain: KAGVTQTPRYLIKTRGQQVTLSCSPISGHRSVSWYQQTPGQGLQFLFEYFSETQRNKGNFPGRFSGRQFSNSRSEMNVSTLELGDSALYLCASSLRRETYQETQYFGPGTRLLVL.

J is TRBJ2-3 and V is TRBV10-3, with D unclear. V was clipped by 7 bases and J by 3 bases, with 11 bases between them. The CDR3 consists of 13 residues. The germline gives CDR1 ENHRY, CDR2 SYGVKD. The CDR3 sequence is CAINGFRTDTQYF. Written as DNA, the CDR3 is TGTGCCATCAACGGGTTTCGGACAGATACGCAGTATTTT.